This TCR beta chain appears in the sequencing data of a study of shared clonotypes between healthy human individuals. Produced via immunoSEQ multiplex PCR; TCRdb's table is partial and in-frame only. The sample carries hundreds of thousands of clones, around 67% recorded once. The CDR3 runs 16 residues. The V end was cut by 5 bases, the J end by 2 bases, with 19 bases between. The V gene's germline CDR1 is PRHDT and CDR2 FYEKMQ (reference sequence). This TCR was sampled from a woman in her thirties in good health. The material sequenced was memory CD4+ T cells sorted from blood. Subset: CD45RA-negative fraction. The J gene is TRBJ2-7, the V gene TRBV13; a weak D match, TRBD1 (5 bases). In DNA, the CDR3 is TGTGCCAGCAGCCCCACTGTTAAAGGGGCCCCCTACGAGCAGTACTTC. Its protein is CASSPTVKGAPYEQYF.